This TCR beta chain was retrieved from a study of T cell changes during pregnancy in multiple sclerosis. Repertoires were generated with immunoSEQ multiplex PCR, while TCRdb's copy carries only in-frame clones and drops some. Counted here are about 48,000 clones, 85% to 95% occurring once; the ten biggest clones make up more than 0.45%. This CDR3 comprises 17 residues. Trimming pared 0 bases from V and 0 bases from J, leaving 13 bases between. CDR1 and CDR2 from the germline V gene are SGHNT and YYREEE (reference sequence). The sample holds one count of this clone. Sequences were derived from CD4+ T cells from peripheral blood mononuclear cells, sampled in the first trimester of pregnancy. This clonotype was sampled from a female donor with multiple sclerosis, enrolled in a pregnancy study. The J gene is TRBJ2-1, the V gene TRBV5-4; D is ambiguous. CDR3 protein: CASSLATRSSSYNEQFF. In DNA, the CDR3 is TGTGCCAGCAGCTTGGCCACCAGGTCAAGCTCCTACAATGAGCAGTTCTTC. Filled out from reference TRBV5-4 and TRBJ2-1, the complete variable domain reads ETGVTQSPTHLIKTRGQQVTLRCSSQSGHNTVSWYQQALGQGPQFIFQYYREEENGRGNFPPRFSGLQFPNYSSELNVNALELDDSALYLCASSLATRSSSYNEQFFGPGTRLTVL.